This is a list of T cell receptor beta chains from one sample in a study of OX40 agonist ivuxolimab in advanced cancers. The assay was immunoSEQ multiplex PCR, and TCRdb's table has in-frame clones only and misses some. Here the sample spans about 78,000 clones, almost 95% being singletons. Sequences were derived from CD4+ or CD8+ T cells sorted from blood, sampled in a trial of the OX40 agonist ivuxolimab. The receptors derive from an adult with an advanced solid tumor such as melanoma, head and neck, liver or kidney cancer. Both conserved end residues are part of each CDR3. The D gene is left open where the match is weak. Clone size is given for some rows only: seen once, a few or many times, or a class if the clone is expanded.

d_call j_call v_call clone_size cdr3_nt cdr3_aa
NA TRBJ2-2 TRBV11-2 NA TGTGCCAGCAGCCGTGACGTGACAGGGAACACCGGGGAGCTGTTTTTT CASSRDVTGNTGELFF
NA TRBJ2-1 TRBV10-1 NA TGCGCCAGCAGTGCCCAGGGGACGGACAATGAGCAGTTCTTC CASSAQGTDNEQFF
NA TRBJ1-1 TRBV7-8 NA TGTGCCAGCAGCTTGGGAGTGAGGACTGAAGCTTTCTTT CASSLGVRTEAFF
TRBD1 TRBJ2-4 TRBV27 NA TGTGCCAGCAGTTTATCGTCGGGACAGGGGTCTGGGGCCAAAAACATTCAGTACTTC CASSLSSGQGSGAKNIQYF
TRBD1 TRBJ1-3 TRBV5-4 once TGTGCCAGCAGCCCGACAGGGGGTACAGACACCATATATTTT CASSPTGGTDTIYF
NA TRBJ1-2 TRBV6-1 NA TGTGCCAGCAGGGCGGCAGCCAACTATGGCTACACCTTC CASRAAANYGYTF
NA TRBJ1-4 TRBV19 NA TGTGCCAGTAGTATCAGCCCTGCAACTAATGAAAAACTGTTTTTT CASSISPATNEKLFF
NA TRBJ2-7 TRBV4-1 NA TGCGCCAGCAGCCAATGGCGTCTGGCAGGAAGATACGAGCAGTACTTC CASSQWRLAGRYEQYF
NA TRBJ2-2 TRBV11-3 NA TGTGCCAGCAGCTTACAGTTGGACACCGGGGAGCTGTTTTTT CASSLQLDTGELFF
TRBD2 TRBJ2-7 TRBV28 NA TGTGCCAGCATCGCGGGCGGGAGTGGGTCCTACGAGCAGTACTTC CASIAGGSGSYEQYF